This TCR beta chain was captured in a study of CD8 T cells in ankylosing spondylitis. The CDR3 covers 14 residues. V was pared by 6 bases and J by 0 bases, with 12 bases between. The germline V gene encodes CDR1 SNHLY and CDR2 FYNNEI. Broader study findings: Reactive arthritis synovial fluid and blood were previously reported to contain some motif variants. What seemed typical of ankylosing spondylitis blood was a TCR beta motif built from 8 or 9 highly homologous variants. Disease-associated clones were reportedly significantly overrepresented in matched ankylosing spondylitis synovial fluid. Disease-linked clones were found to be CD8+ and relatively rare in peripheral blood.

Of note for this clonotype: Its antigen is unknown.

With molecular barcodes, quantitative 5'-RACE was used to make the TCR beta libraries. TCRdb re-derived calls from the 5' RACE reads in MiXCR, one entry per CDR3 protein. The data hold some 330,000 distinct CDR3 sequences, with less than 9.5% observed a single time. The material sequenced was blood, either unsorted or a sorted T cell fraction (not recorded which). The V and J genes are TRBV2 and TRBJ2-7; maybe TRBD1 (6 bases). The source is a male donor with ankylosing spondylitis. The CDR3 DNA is TGTGCCAGCAGCCCGGACAGAAACTCCTACGAGCAGTACTTC. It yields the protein CASSPDRNSYEQYF.